These 10 T cell receptor beta chains were sequenced from one sample in a study of blood T cell repertoires in COVID-19 (dated by TCRdb to the early 2020s). The library relied on the immunoSEQ multiplex PCR assay. In its TCRdb copy, this immuneACCESS table keeps in-frame sequences only and misses some clones. Where compared with another copy, unresolved V genes explain less than half of these, and the others have no known cause. The sample has 110,000 to 150,000 clones on record, approximately 86% of them singletons. The top ten clones comprise 6.2% of the sample. Sequencing was performed on PBMCs or T cells enriched from blood (not recorded which). The receptor set was obtained from a middle-aged woman who had recovered from COVID-19.

V is TRBV19 and J is TRBJ1-5; D gene unclear. The V and J ends lost 1 base and 7 bases respectively, with 11 bases between them. CDR1 and CDR2 (germline): LNHDA, SQIVND (reference sequence). The length of the CDR3 is 14 residues. The CDR3 coding sequence is TGTGCCAGTAGTATAGCCACCGGGAACCAGCCCCAGCATTTT. Translating it yields CASSIATGNQPQHF.

With respect to this clone: At one boundary the junction diverges from the germline segment, which might be a read error. V usage is TRBV18 and J usage is TRBJ2-2, with 7 positions matching TRBD1. In germline, CDR1 is KGHSH, CDR2 LQKENI. CDR3 length equals 15 residues. The CDR3 nucleotides are TGTGCCAGCTCGCCACGGACAGGGAACACCGGGGAGCTGTTTTTT. Translated, it gives CASSPRTGNTGELFF.

The table lists this clone with a count of one. The gene calls are TRBV6-8 and TRBJ1-5; weak D call: TRBD1 (5 bases). Germline V gene data show CDR1 as MNHGY and CDR2 as SAAAGT. The CDR3 runs 16 residues. Trimming took off 0 bases at V and 6 bases at J, with 15 bases between the two ends. The CDR3 loop is CASSYSDSSRGQPQHF. For the CDR3, the DNA is TGTGCCAGCAGTTACTCCGACAGCAGTAGGGGTCAGCCCCAGCATTTT.

This clone was detected only once. This sequence joins TRBV14 and TRBJ1-2; D might be TRBD1 (5 bases). V shed 4 bases and J shed 4 bases, with 19 bases lying between them. The CDR3 consists of 16 residues. Germline V gene lookup returns CDR1 SGHDN and CDR2 FVKESK. CDR3: CASSLGGTDPSYGYTF. CDR3 in DNA: TGTGCCAGCAGCCTAGGCGGGACCGATCCGTCCTATGGCTACACCTTC.

This rearrangement joins TRBV11-2 to TRBJ2-3, with D perhaps TRBD2 (6 bases). CDR3 size: 16 residues. The germline CDR1 and CDR2 sequences are SGHAT and FQNNGV. The V and J ends lost 5 bases and 7 bases respectively, with 22 bases between them. CDR3 in DNA: TGTGCCAGCAGCCCTCGGGACTCGAGTGGTCTTTATACGCAGTATTTT. It yields the protein CASSPRDSSGLYTQYF.

The CDR3 sequence is CASSEAGGRVSGYGYTF. The CDR3 nucleotides read TGTGCCAGCAGTGAAGCTGGTGGCAGAGTGTCGGGGTATGGCTACACCTTC. The gene calls are TRBV6-1 and TRBJ1-2; D call uncertain. This CDR3 has 17 residues. Per germline, CDR1 MNHNS and CDR2 SASEGT. Trimming cost V 0 bases and J 5 bases, with 19 bases left between them.

This clone was detected ten times or more. The chain recombines TRBV2 with TRBJ2-2; TRBD2 is a possible D gene (5 bases). The CDR3 sequence is 12 residues long. Looked up from germline, CDR1 is SNHLY and CDR2 is FYNNEI. Trimming removed 3 bases from V and 6 bases from J, with 5 bases in between. The CDR3 DNA follows: TGTGCCAGCAGTGAGGACTCCGGGGAGCTGTTTTTT. Encoded protein: CASSEDSGELFF.

The chain carries TRBV29-1 and TRBJ2-1, with TRBD2 matching over 8 bases. CDR3 length: 14 amino acids. V shed 4 bases, J shed 4 bases, and the junction held 6 bases outside the gene matches. Germline CDR1 SQVTM, CDR2 ANQGSEA. The CDR3 sequence is CSVGAGEVYNEQFF. In nucleotides, the CDR3 is TGCAGCGTTGGAGCGGGGGAAGTTTACAATGAGCAGTTCTTC.

The chain links TRBV7-2 to TRBJ2-7; D unresolved. Germline V gives CDR1 SGHTA, CDR2 FQGNSA. The V end lost 5 bases, the J end lost 0 bases, and 2 bases lay between the germline ends. The CDR3 length is 11 residues. In nucleotides, the CDR3 is TGTGCCAGCAGCCTCTCCTACGAGCAGTACTTC. Residues: CASSLSYEQYF.

The V and J genes are TRBV7-9 and TRBJ2-7; no definite D call. The germline V gene encodes CDR1 SEHNR and CDR2 FQNEAQ (reference sequence). The CDR3 is 12 residues long. V lost 6 bases to trimming and J lost 3 bases, with 9 bases between them. CDR3 coding DNA: TGTGCCAGCAGTCCTCACGGCTACGAGCAGTACTTC. Translating gives CASSPHGYEQYF.